This is a list of T cell receptor beta chains from one sample in a study of tumor-infiltrating lymphocytes in localized non-small cell lung cancer. The table came from immunoSEQ multiplex PCR; TCRdb's copy has only in-frame clones and leaves some out. The table shows over 15,000 clones, with 65% to 75% occurring only once. The sequencing input was lung tumor tissue. Receptors were obtained from a human donor with non-small cell lung cancer. Each CDR3 is given with its conserved first and last residue. A D gene is named only where the DNA matches it firmly. Size values are once, few and many counts, or a class for expanded clones, and some rows have none.

abundance,j_gene,d_gene,v_gene,CDR3nt,CDR3aa
-,TRBJ1-5,-,TRBV7-9,TGTGCCAGCAGCCCCCGGCGCGGTCAGCCCCAGCATTTT,CASSPRRGQPQHF
-,TRBJ2-3,-,TRBV10-1,TGCGCCAGCAGTGAAGACGCTAGCACAGATACGCAGTATTTT,CASSEDASTDTQYF
-,TRBJ1-2,-,TRBV5-8,TGTGCCAGCAGCTTAAGCCCCGGCCGGAACTATGGCTACACCTTC,CASSLSPGRNYGYTF
-,TRBJ1-2,-,TRBV6-5,TGTGCCAGCAGAAGAACAGGGATTGACGGGTATGGCTACACCTTC,CASRRTGIDGYGYTF
-,TRBJ1-1,-,TRBV7-8,TGTGCCAGCCGACCGACCCTGAGAACTGAAGCTTTCTTT,CASRPTLRTEAFF
-,TRBJ1-4,TRBD1,TRBV19,TGTGCCAGTAGTTCGCAGGGGGATTATGAAAAACTGTTTTTT,CASSSQGDYEKLFF
-,TRBJ2-2,-,TRBV28,TGTGCCAGCAGGTCCCGGTGGCCCGGGGAGCTGTTTTTT,CASRSRWPGELFF
-,TRBJ1-2,-,TRBV5-4,TGTGCCAGCAGCTTGGAAACCATTCCAAGTCATGGCTACACCTTC,CASSLETIPSHGYTF
-,TRBJ1-5,-,TRBV7-6,TGTGCCAGCAGCTTGATGGTGGGAGATCAGCCCCAGCATTTT,CASSLMVGDQPQHF
medium-sized,TRBJ2-2,-,TRBV6-5,TGTGCCAGCACTAACACCGGGGAGCTGTTTTTT,CASTNTGELFF
-,TRBJ1-2,-,TRBV30,TGTGCCTGGAGTGCCTTCCGGGGACGGGTCTATGGCTACACCTTC,CAWSAFRGRVYGYTF
once,TRBJ1-5,-,TRBV5-6,TGTGCCAGCAGCTTGGGACCTCCCAGGGAGAAAGGCAATCAGCCCCAGCATTTT,CASSLGPPREKGNQPQHF